This T cell receptor (beta chain) was sequenced in a study of OX40 agonist ivuxolimab in advanced cancers. Study-level findings and limits: Also present in some nonresponders was a low level of normalized T-cell clonal expansion. Expanded clones were, on average, more numerous in CD8+ T cells than in CD4+.

V lost 6 bases, J lost 0 bases, and 4 bases stayed unmatched. CDR1 and CDR2 (germline): MNHEY, SVGAGI. The CDR3 spans 15 residues. On this clone: Its antigen is unidentified.

This table comes from immunoSEQ multiplex PCR, and its TCRdb copy is limited to in-frame clones, with some not included. The sample yields approximately 130,000 clones, 90% to 95% seen once. This sequence joins TRBV6-5 and TRBJ1-5, with 8 bases fitting TRBD1. The sequence came from an adult with an advanced solid tumor such as melanoma, head and neck, liver or kidney cancer. The specimen comprised CD4+ or CD8+ T cells sorted from blood, sampled in a trial of the OX40 agonist ivuxolimab. CDR3 nucleotides: TGTGCCAGCAGGAACAGGGGGGATAGCAATCAGCCCCAGCATTTT. Protein: CASRNRGDSNQPQHF.